The T cell receptor (beta chain) under discussion was sequenced for a study of beta chain features in type 1 diabetes. In regard to this clone: The antigen remains undetermined.

Sequencing targeted expressed TCRB transcripts, as all isolated RNA had been reverse transcribed. Here immunoSEQ multiplex PCR was the method, and the copy in TCRdb shows in-frame clones only, minus some. The profile shows roughly 140,000 clones, 6.9% of them singletons. The study, taken as a whole, reports: Overrepresentation of cells with high TCR expression could result from cDNA sequencing.

The germline V gene has CDR1 SGHAT and CDR2 FQNNGV. The CDR3 consists of 16 residues. V was pared by 2 bases and J by 6 bases, with 12 bases of the junction left unmatched. This chain connects TRBV11-2 to TRBJ2-7; 8 bases match TRBD2. The sequence was collected from a woman between 25 and 40 years old in good health. The sample was central memory CD4+ T cells from blood. The DNA for the CDR3 is TGTGCCAGCAGCTTAAGCGGGACGGGAGGGCCGGGCGAGCAGTACTTC. Amino acid sequence: CASSLSGTGGPGEQYF.